The present T cell receptor beta chain was sequenced within a study of T cell clonotyping in hematopoietic cell transplantation. About this clone itself: Its antigen is undetermined.

Study findings and constraints: Few recipient clonotypes overlapped donors; over 95% were de novo at given depth.

This CDR3 has 15 residues. V trimming: 2 bases; J trimming: 11 bases; junction bases outside the gene matches: 8. Germline-derived CDR1 and CDR2 are SNHLY and FYNNEI. The table came from immunoSEQ multiplex PCR; TCRdb's copy has only in-frame clones and leaves some out. The sample includes about 15,000 clones, over 65% of them seen just once. The specimen was PBMCs, collected 100 days after allogeneic stem cell transplant. The clonotype comes from a male patient aged 60-69 years who had an allogeneic stem cell transplant from a related donor, so the T cells may come from the graft donor. Some clones in this sample may be carry-over from other donors' samples. The chain links TRBV2 to TRBJ2-3; TRBD2 matches 12 bases. This CDR3 is CASSERTSGDVKQYF. CDR3 nucleotide sequence: TGTGCCAGCAGTGAAAGGACTAGCGGGGACGTAAAGCAGTATTTT.